These T cell receptor beta chains were read from a single sample in a study of blood T cell repertoires in COVID-19. Clones were sequenced by immunoSEQ multiplex PCR, and TCRdb holds only the in-frame ones, with some missing. The sample holds 100,000 or so clones, more than 70% seen once. Sequencing input: peripheral blood. These receptors were taken from a human donor in a cohort sampled during active COVID-19. Both conserved end residues are part of each CDR3. D genes are given only for firm matches. Clone size is given for some rows only: seen once, a few or many times, or a class if the clone is expanded.

-	TRBJ2-7	-	TRBV6-5	CASSYTRDYEQYF	TGTGCCAGCAGTTACACCCGGGACTACGAGCAGTACTTC
-	TRBJ2-3	-	TRBV28	CASSLLRDTQYF	TGTGCCAGCAGTCTACTTAGAGATACGCAGTATTTT
-	TRBJ2-3	-	TRBV10-3	CAISEPTGFTDTQYF	TGTGCCATCAGTGAGCCAACAGGGTTCACAGATACGCAGTATTTT
-	TRBJ2-1	TRBD2	TRBV5-1	CASSRSGTYNEQFF	TGCGCCAGCAGTAGGAGCGGGACCTACAATGAGCAGTTCTTC
-	TRBJ2-5	-	TRBV29-1	CSVEPGQETQYF	TGCAGCGTTGAGCCAGGGCAAGAGACCCAGTACTTC
many	TRBJ2-2	-	TRBV3-1/TRBV3-2	CASSQGGYTGELFF	TGTGCCAGCAGCCAAGGCGGATACACCGGGGAGCTGTTTTTT
-	TRBJ2-1	TRBD2	TRBV5-4	CASSLGREVYNEQFF	TGTGCCAGCAGCTTGGGGCGGGAGGTTTACAATGAGCAGTTCTTC
-	TRBJ2-1	-	TRBV7-8	CASSLKREWFYNEQFF	TGTGCCAGCAGCTTGAAACGGGAATGGTTCTACAATGAGCAGTTCTTC
-	TRBJ1-4	TRBD1	TRBV4-3	CASSQDIVGKRTGAGNEKLFF	TGCGCCAGCAGCCAAGATATTGTGGGGAAAAGGACAGGCGCGGGAAACGAAAAACTGTTTTTT
few	TRBJ1-2	TRBD1	TRBV9	CASSPHTGDGYTF	TGTGCCAGCAGCCCTCACACAGGGGATGGCTACACCTTC
-	TRBJ2-1	-	TRBV7-9	CASSPQGSSYNEQFF	TGTGCCAGCAGCCCGCAGGGGAGCTCCTACAATGAGCAGTTCTTC
once	TRBJ2-7	TRBD1	TRBV7-2	CASSARQGASYEQYF	TGTGCCAGCAGCGCCCGACAGGGAGCCTCCTACGAGCAGTACTTC
-	TRBJ2-7	TRBD2	TRBV6-1	CASSGGLAGGGWSYEQYF	TGTGCCAGCAGTGGTGGACTAGCGGGAGGAGGGTGGTCCTACGAGCAGTACTTC
few	TRBJ2-7	-	TRBV7-2	CASSRDSPAYEQYF	TGTGCCAGCAGCCGGGACTCGCCTGCCTACGAGCAGTACTTC
-	TRBJ1-1	-	TRBV5-1	CASSYNMNTEAFF	TGCGCCAGCAGCTATAATATGAACACTGAAGCTTTCTTT
-	TRBJ2-7	TRBD1	TRBV6-5	CASSPGQPYEQYF	TGTGCCAGCAGTCCGGGACAGCCTTACGAGCAGTACTTC
-	TRBJ1-2	-	TRBV5-6	CASSLDRGYTF	TGTGCCAGCAGCTTGGACAGGGGCTACACCTTC
-	TRBJ2-3	TRBD2	TRBV7-9	CASSSRTSGRDTQYF	TGTGCCAGCAGCTCGCGGACTAGCGGGAGGGATACGCAGTATTTT
-	TRBJ1-1	TRBD1	TRBV19	CASSNSGQYTEAFF	TGTGCCAGTAGCAACTCGGGACAGTACACTGAAGCTTTCTTT
-	TRBJ1-1	-	TRBV9	CASSVAGGGRAFF	TGTGCCAGCAGCGTAGCGGGGGGCGGGAGGGCTTTCTTT
-	TRBJ2-3	-	TRBV6-5	CASSRLAPDTQYF	TGTGCCAGCAGCCGTCTGGCTCCTGATACGCAGTATTTT
-	TRBJ2-7	TRBD1	TRBV9	CASSVGGTGANEQYF	TGTGCCAGCAGCGTCGGTGGGACAGGGGCTAACGAGCAGTACTTC